This T cell receptor (beta chain) was documented in a study of blood T cell repertoires in COVID-19. Study as a whole: COVID-19 samples from acute and convalescent phases originated in the United States, Italy and Spain. Sample material is recorded as cDNA or gDNA derived from T cells, B-cell-depleted T cells, or PBMCs.

A few counts support this clone. The germline CDR1 and CDR2 sequences are LNHDA and SQIVND (reference sequence). The CDR3 runs 16 residues. V was pared by 3 bases and J by 4 bases, with 18 bases between. In the study's own analysis: Reference gene primer amplification gave estimated nucleated cell counts. Assay: immunoSEQ multiplex PCR; the TCRdb copy retains only in-frame clones and omits some. V and J calls and clone size are given by that table; D and trimming were obtained from the DNA. The sample has under 12,000 clones; about 90% are singletons. The sequence was collected from a human donor in a cohort sampled during active COVID-19. The rearrangement uses TRBV19 and TRBJ1-2, with D possibly matching TRBD1 (6 bases). The sample taken for sequencing was peripheral blood. The CDR3 DNA is TGTGCCAGTAGTATTCCCCCCGGACAGAATACCTATGGCTACACCTTC. It encodes CASSIPPGQNTYGYTF.